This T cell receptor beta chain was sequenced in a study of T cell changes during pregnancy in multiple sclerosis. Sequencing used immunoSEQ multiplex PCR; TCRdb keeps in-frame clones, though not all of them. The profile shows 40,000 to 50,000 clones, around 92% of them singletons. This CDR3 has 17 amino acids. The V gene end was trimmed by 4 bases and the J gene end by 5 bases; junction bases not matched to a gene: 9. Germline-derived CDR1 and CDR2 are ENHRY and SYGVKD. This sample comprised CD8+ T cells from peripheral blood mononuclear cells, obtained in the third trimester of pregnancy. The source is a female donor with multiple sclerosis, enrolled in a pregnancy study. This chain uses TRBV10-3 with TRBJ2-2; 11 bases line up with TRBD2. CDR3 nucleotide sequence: TGTGCCATCAGTGGGAATCTAGCGGGAGGTCCGACCGGGGAGCTGTTTTTT. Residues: CAISGNLAGGPTGELFF.